This TCR beta chain was sequenced for a study of cytotoxic CD8 clonotypes in ibrutinib-treated CLL. This clone was found a few times. Assay used: immunoSEQ multiplex PCR; TCRdb lists only in-frame clones, some missing. The table has fewer than 400,000 clones, 67% seen once. The length of the CDR3 is 14 residues. Trimming left V 0 bases short and J 6 bases short, with 9 bases between. Germline V gene sequence: CDR1 WNHNN, CDR2 SYGVQD (reference sequence). This clonotype was obtained from a human donor with chronic lymphocytic leukemia. The V gene is TRBV10-1, the J gene TRBJ2-1, with a weak D call TRBD2 (5 bases). The sample consisted of PBMCs, taken after 36 months of ibrutinib treatment. Here the CDR3 reads CASSESVLVNEQFF. In nucleotides, the CDR3 is TGCGCCAGCAGTGAGTCTGTACTAGTCAATGAGCAGTTCTTC.